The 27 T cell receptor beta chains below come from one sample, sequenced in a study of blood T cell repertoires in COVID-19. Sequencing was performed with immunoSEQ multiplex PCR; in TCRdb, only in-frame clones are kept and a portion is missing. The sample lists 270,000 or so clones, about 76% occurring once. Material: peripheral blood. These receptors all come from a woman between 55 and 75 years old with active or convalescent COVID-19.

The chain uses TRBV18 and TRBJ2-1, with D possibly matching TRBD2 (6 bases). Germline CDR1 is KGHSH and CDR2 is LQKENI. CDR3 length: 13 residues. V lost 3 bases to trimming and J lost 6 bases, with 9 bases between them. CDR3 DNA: TGTGCCAGCTCACCCCTGGGGGGCAATGAGCAGTTCTTC. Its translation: CASSPLGGNEQFF.

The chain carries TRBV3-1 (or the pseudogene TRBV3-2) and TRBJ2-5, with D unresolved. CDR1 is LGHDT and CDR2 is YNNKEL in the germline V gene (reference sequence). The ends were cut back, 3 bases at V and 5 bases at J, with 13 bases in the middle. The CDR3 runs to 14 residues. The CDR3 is CASSHRYVGETQYF. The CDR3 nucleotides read TGTGCCAGCAGCCATAGATACGTCGGTGAGACCCAGTACTTC.

The CDR3 bases are TGTGCCAGCAGGACAGCCTTTAATCAGCCCCAGCATTTT. It is translated as CASRTAFNQPQHF. V gene TRBV6-5 combines with J gene TRBJ1-5; D is possibly TRBD1 (5 bases). This CDR3 spans 13 amino acids. Germline V gene sequence: CDR1 MNHEY, CDR2 SVGAGI. Between the trimmed V and J ends, which lost 6 bases and 4 bases, there was a span of 10 bases.

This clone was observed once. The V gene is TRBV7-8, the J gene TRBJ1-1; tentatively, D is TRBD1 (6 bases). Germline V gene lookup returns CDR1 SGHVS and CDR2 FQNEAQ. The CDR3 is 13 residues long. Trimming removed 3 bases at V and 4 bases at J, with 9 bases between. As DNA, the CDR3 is TGTGCCAGCAGCTTGTCGACAGGCACTGAAGCTTTCTTT. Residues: CASSLSTGTEAFF. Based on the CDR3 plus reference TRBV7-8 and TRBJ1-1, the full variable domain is GAGVSQSPRYKVAKRGQDVALRCDPISGHVSLFWYQQALGQGPEFLTYFQNEAQLDKSGLPSDRFFAERPEGSVSTLKIQRTQQEDSAVYLCASSLSTGTEAFFGQGTRLTVV.

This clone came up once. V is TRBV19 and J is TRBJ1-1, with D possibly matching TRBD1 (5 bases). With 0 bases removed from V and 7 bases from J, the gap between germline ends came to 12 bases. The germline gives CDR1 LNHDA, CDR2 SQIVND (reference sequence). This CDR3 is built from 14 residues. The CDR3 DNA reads TGTGCCAGTAGTATAGACAGGGCAGGAAGTGAAGCTTTCTTT. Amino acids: CASSIDRAGSEAFF.

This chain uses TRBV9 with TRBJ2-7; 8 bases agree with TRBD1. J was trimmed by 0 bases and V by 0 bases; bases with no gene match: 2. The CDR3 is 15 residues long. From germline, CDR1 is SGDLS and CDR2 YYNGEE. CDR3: CASSVGDRPSYEQYF. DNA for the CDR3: TGTGCCAGCAGCGTAGGGGACAGGCCCTCCTACGAGCAGTACTTC.

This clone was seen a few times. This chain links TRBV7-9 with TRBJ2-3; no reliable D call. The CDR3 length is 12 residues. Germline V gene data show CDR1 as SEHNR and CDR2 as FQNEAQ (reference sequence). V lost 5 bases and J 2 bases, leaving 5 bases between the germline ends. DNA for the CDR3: TGTGCCAGCAGCCCTCCCACAGATACGCAGTATTTT. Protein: CASSPPTDTQYF.

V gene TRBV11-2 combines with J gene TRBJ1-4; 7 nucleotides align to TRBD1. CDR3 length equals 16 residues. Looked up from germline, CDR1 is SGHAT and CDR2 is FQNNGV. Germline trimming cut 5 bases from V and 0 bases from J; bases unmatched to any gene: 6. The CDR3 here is CASSATGTATNEKLFF. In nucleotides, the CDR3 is TGTGCCAGCAGCGCAACCGGGACAGCAACTAATGAAAAACTGTTTTTT.

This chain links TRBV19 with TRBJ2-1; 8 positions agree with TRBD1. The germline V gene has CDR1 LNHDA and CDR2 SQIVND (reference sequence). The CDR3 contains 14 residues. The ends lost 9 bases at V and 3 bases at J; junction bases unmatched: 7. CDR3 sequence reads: CASETGDGYNEQFF. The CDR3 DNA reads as TGTGCCAGCGAGACAGGGGATGGCTACAATGAGCAGTTCTTC.

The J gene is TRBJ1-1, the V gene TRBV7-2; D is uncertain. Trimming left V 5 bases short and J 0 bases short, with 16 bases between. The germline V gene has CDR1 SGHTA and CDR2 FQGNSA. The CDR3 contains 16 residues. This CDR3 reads CASSRRGTIMNTEAFF. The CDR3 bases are TGTGCCAGCAGCCGCCGAGGAACTATCATGAACACTGAAGCTTTCTTT.

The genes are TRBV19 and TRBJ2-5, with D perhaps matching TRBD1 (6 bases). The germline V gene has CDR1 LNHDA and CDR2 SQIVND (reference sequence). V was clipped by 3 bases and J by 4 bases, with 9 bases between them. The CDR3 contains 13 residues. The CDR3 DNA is TGTGCCAGTAGTATCGTCAGGGGAGAGACCCAGTACTTC. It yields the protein CASSIVRGETQYF.

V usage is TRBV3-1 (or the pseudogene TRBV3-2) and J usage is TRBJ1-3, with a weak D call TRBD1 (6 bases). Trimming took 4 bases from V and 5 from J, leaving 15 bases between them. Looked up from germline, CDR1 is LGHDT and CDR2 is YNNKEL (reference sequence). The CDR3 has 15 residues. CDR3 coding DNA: TGTGCCAGCAGCCGCGAGGGGGGGCAGAGAAACACCATATATTTT. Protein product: CASSREGGQRNTIYF.

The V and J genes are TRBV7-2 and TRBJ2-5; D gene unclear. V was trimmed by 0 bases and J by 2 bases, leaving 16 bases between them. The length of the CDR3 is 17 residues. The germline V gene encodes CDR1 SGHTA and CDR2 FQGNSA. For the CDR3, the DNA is TGTGCCAGCAGCTTAGCCTCCAGGTTTCCCACACAAGAGACCCAGTACTTC. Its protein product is CASSLASRFPTQETQYF.

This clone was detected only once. The DNA of the CDR3 is TGTGCCAGCAGCTCTAGACTAGCGCGGCCCCAAGAGACCCAGTACTTC. Amino acid sequence: CASSSRLARPQETQYF. V usage is TRBV5-6 and J usage is TRBJ2-5, with 8 bases lining up with TRBD2. Per the germline V gene, CDR1 is SGHDT and CDR2 is YYEEEE. V shed 3 bases and J 1 base; nucleotides not matched to a gene: 8. CDR3 length: 16 amino acids.

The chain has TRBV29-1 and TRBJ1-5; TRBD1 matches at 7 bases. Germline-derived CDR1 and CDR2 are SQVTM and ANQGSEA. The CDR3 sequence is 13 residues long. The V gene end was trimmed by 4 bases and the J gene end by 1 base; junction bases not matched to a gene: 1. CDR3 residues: CSVGDRSNQPQHF. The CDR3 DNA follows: TGCAGCGTTGGGGACAGAAGCAATCAGCCCCAGCATTTT.

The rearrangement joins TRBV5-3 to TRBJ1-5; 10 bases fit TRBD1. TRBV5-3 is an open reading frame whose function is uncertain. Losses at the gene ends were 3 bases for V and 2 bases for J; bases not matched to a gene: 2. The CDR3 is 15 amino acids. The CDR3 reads CARSWDRGGNQPQHF. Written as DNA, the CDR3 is TGTGCCAGAAGCTGGGACAGGGGTGGCAATCAGCCCCAGCATTTT.

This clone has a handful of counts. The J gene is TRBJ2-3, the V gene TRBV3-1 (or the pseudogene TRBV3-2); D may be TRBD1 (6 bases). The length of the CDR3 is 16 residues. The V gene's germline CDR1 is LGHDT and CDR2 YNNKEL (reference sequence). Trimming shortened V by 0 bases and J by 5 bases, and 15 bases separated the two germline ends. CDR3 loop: CASSQEVQGRGDTQYF. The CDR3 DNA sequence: TGTGCCAGCAGCCAAGAGGTACAGGGCAGGGGAGATACGCAGTATTTT.

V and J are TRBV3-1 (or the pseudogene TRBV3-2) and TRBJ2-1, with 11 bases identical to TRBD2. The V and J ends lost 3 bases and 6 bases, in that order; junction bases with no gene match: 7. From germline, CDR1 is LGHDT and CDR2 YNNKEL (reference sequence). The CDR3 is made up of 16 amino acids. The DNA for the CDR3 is TGTGCCAGCAGCCAGGATAGCGGGGGGGTGTTCAATGAGCAGTTCTTC. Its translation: CASSQDSGGVFNEQFF.

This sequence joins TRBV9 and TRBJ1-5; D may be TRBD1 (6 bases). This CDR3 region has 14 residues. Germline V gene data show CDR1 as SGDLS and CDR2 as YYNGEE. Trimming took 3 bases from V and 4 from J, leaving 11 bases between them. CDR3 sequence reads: CASSAGTYNQPQHF. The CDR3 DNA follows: TGTGCCAGCAGCGCCGGGACATATAATCAGCCCCAGCATTTT. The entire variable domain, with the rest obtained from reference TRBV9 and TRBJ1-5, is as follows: DSGVTQTPKHLITATGQRVTLRCSPRSGDLSVYWYQQSLDQGLQFLIQYYNGEERAKGNILERFSAQQFPDLHSELNLSSLELGDSALYFCASSAGTYNQPQHFGDGTRLSIL.

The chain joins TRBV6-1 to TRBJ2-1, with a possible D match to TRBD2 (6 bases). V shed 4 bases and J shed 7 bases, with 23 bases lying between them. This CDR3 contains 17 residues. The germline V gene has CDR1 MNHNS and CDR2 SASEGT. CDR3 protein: CASSGELAGPRGNEQFF. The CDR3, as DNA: TGTGCCAGCAGTGGGGAACTAGCAGGACCTCGGGGGAATGAGCAGTTCTTC.

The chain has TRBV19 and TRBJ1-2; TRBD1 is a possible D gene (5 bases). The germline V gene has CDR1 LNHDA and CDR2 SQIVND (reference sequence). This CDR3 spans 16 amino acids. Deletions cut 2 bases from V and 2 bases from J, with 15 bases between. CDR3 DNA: TGTGCCAGTAGTATATTCTTGGGGCAGCTAAACTATGGCTACACCTTC. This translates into CASSIFLGQLNYGYTF. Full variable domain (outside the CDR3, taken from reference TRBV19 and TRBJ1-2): DGGITQSPKYLFRKEGQNVTLSCEQNLNHDAMYWYRQDPGQGLRLIYYSQIVNDFQKGDIAEGYSVSREKKESFPLTVTSAQKNPTAFYLCASSIFLGQLNYGYTFGSGTRLTVV.

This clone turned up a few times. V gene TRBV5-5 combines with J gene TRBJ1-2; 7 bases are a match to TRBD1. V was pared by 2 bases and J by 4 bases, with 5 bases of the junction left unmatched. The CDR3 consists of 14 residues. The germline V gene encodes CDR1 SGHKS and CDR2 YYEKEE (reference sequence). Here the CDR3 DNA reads TGTGCCAGCAGCTTCGGGGACAGCCGCTATGGCTACACCTTC. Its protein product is CASSFGDSRYGYTF.

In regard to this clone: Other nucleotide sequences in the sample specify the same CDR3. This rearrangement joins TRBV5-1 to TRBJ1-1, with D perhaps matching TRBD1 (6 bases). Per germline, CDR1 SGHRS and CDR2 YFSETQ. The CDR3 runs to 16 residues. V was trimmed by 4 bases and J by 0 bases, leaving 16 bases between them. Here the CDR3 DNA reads TGCGCCAGCAGCCCTGGGGGGGCGCGGGTGAACACTGAAGCTTTCTTT. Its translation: CASSPGGARVNTEAFF.

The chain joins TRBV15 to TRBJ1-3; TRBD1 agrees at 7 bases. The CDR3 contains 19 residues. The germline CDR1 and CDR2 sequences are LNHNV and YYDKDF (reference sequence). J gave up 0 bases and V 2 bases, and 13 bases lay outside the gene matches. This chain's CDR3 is CATSRSLTRTGGSGNTIYF. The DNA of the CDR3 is TGTGCCACCAGCAGATCCCTGACCCGGACAGGAGGCTCTGGAAACACCATATATTTT.

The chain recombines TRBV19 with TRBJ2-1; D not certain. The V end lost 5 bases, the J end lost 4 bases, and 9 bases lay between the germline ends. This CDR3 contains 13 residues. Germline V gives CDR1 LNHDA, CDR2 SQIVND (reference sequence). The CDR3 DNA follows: TGTGCCAGTAGTCTTACAGCATACAATGAGCAGTTCTTC. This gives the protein CASSLTAYNEQFF.

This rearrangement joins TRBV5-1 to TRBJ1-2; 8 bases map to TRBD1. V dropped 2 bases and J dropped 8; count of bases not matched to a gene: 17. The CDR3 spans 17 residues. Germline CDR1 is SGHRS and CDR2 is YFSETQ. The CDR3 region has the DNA TGCGCCAGCAGCTTAACCGCACGACAGCAGGGGGCTGGAGGCTACACCTTC. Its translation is CASSLTARQQGAGGYTF.

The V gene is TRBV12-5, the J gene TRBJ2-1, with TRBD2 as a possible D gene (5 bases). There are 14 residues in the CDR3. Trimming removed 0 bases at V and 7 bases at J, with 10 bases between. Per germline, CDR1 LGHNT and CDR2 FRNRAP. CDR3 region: CASGLVLEPNEQFF. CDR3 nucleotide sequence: TGTGCTAGTGGTTTGGTACTAGAGCCAAATGAGCAGTTCTTC.